A selection of T cell receptor beta chains follows, all from one sample in a study of identical twins. A single record per CDR3 protein comes from TCRdb applying MiXCR to the 5' RACE reads. The sample records 200,000 to 300,000 distinct CDR3 sequences, 6.5% to 9% being singletons. The same data also contributed to another study, on yellow fever vaccine responses in identical twins.

What was sequenced was CD8+ T cells sorted from blood. These receptors all come from a woman under 30 in good health. The CDR3 runs from the conserved cysteine through the conserved F or W. Fields, in order: clone size, D gene, J gene, V gene, CDR3 protein. A D gene is named only where the DNA matches it firmly. Clone size is stated in some rows and not others, as once, few, many or a class when expanded.

few	-	TRBJ1-5	TRBV20-1	CSARAGPVLEASNQPQHF
few	TRBD2	TRBJ2-1	TRBV28	CASSLLAAYNEQFF
-	TRBD1	TRBJ2-5	TRBV11-2	CASSTRQGGEETQYF
few	-	TRBJ2-7	TRBV7-9	CASSPRRGASYEQYF
-	TRBD2	TRBJ2-1	TRBV20-1	CSALSGTSGDNEQFF
few	TRBD1	TRBJ2-2	TRBV11-1	CASSLTRTGGGLNTGELFF
many	TRBD2	TRBJ2-1	TRBV4-1	CASSQFPREGSYNEQFF
-	-	TRBJ2-7	TRBV7-9	CASSLRGERGSYEQYF
few	TRBD2	TRBJ2-1	TRBV4-1	CASSQELARTKNEQFF
few	-	TRBJ1-1	TRBV6-2/TRBV6-3	CASSYGTVEAFF
many	-	TRBJ2-6	TRBV4-1	CASSQDFPGANVLTF
many	-	TRBJ2-3	TRBV5-1	CASSLASWTVHSTDTQYF
-	-	TRBJ2-1	TRBV6-5	CASSYSSGHSSYNEQFF
-	-	TRBJ1-2	TRBV4-1	CASSQVLGVGYTF
few	TRBD1	TRBJ2-1	TRBV20-1	CSASWADRLNNEQFF
many	TRBD2	TRBJ2-1	TRBV10-3	CAISGTGTSGRLGPSNEQFF
many	-	TRBJ2-3	TRBV15	CATSVSTDTQYF
many	TRBD1	TRBJ2-2	TRBV29-1	CSVFETGPTGELFF
many	TRBD1	TRBJ1-2	TRBV6-1	CASSLTATGPDGYTF
many	-	TRBJ1-5	TRBV4-1	CASSQEPNQPQHF
many	-	TRBJ2-7	TRBV12-3/TRBV12-4	CASSLTGPRDEQYF
many	-	TRBJ2-7	TRBV29-1	CSVEDPDSYEQYF
-	TRBD1	TRBJ1-1	TRBV9	CASSVGPQGMNTEAFF
many	-	TRBJ1-4	TRBV7-9	CASSTDSAREKLFF
many	TRBD2	TRBJ2-3	TRBV5-1	CASSKTSGRADTQYF
few	-	TRBJ1-2	TRBV7-9	CASSISPRVGYTF
many	-	TRBJ2-7	TRBV11-2	CASSLSRPGADEQYF
-	-	TRBJ2-7	TRBV7-8	CASSVSYHYEQYF
few	TRBD1	TRBJ2-7	TRBV7-9	CASSTPGQTYEQYF
few	TRBD1	TRBJ2-1	TRBV7-9	CASRDREYNEQFF
-	TRBD2	TRBJ2-3	TRBV2	CASSGEGRGVSTDTQYF
many	TRBD1	TRBJ1-6	TRBV27	CASGQGGSNSPLHF
many	-	TRBJ2-1	TRBV7-9	CASFPRGNEQFF
-	TRBD2	TRBJ2-5	TRBV28	CASSLISGGQHEQETQYF
many	-	TRBJ2-1	TRBV24-1	CATSDLAGAYNEQFF
few	TRBD2	TRBJ2-1	TRBV6-1	CASSPGLADINSYNEQFF
few	TRBD2	TRBJ2-1	TRBV7-8	CASSLAGGGPRGGNEQFF
many	TRBD2	TRBJ2-1	TRBV6-1	CASGWGAGGNEQFF
-	-	TRBJ2-7	TRBV13	CASSARDLGTSYEQYF